These 18 T cell receptor beta chains were sequenced from one sample in a study of blood T cell repertoires in COVID-19. The data were produced by immunoSEQ multiplex PCR, yet TCRdb's version contains in-frame clones alone and is incomplete. The sample carries 360,000 or so clones, roughly four fifths recorded once. Sample: PBMCs or T cells enriched from blood (not recorded which). Every receptor here comes from a woman aged 50 to 60 who had recovered from COVID-19.

This clone has a single count. The chain links TRBV7-9 to TRBJ2-7; tentatively, D is TRBD2 (6 bases). The CDR3 contains 14 residues. Germline V CDR1 and CDR2: SEHNR, FQNEAQ (reference sequence). Trimming removed 8 bases at V and 2 bases at J, with 16 bases between. CDR3 protein: CASAPGGLPYEQYF. The CDR3 nucleotides read TGTGCCAGCGCGCCCGGGGGTCTCCCCTACGAGCAGTACTTC.

The chain recombines TRBV3-1 (or the pseudogene TRBV3-2) with TRBJ2-5; the D gene is possibly TRBD2 (6 bases). Trimming left V 4 bases short and J 4 bases short, with 19 bases between. Germline CDR1 is LGHDT and CDR2 is YNNKEL (reference sequence). This CDR3 region has 16 residues. Here the CDR3 DNA reads TGTGCCAGCAGCCCCCCAGGACTACCCTCAGGAGAGACCCAGTACTTC. As protein: CASSPPGLPSGETQYF.

The chain carries TRBV27 and TRBJ2-1; 9 nucleotides agree with TRBD2. The germline CDR1 and CDR2 sequences are MNHEY and SMNVEV (reference sequence). The CDR3 has 14 amino acids. Germline trimming cut 8 bases from V and 2 bases from J; bases unmatched to any gene: 4. This chain's CDR3 is CASGAGGTYNEQFF. The CDR3 DNA sequence: TGTGCCAGCGGGGCGGGGGGGACCTACAATGAGCAGTTCTTC.

The V call is TRBV10-3, the J call TRBJ2-3; 10 bases are a match to TRBD1. The CDR3 runs to 16 residues. CDR1 is ENHRY and CDR2 is SYGVKD in the germline V gene. Unmatched junction bases numbered 3, after V lost 1 base and J lost 2 bases. The CDR3 protein is CAISEWTGGLTDTQYF. The CDR3 nucleotides read TGTGCCATCAGTGAGTGGACAGGGGGTCTCACAGATACGCAGTATTTT.

The chain carries TRBV30 and TRBJ1-2, with no clear D. The CDR3 length is 11 residues. Germline V gene data show CDR1 as GTSNPN and CDR2 as SVGIG (reference sequence). V shed 5 bases and J shed 8 bases, with 12 bases lying between them. CDR3 sequence reads: CAWAGDLGYTF. CDR3 DNA: TGTGCCTGGGCAGGTGATCTGGGCTACACCTTC. Full variable domain (outside the CDR3, taken from reference TRBV30 and TRBJ1-2): SQTIHQWPATLVQPVGSPLSLECTVEGTSNPNLYWYRQAAGRGLQLLFYSVGIGQISSEVPQNLSASRPQDRQFILSSKKLLLSDSGFYLCAWAGDLGYTFGSGTRLTVV.

A single count supports this clone. The chain uses TRBV7-9 and TRBJ1-1, with D hard to call. Germline lookup yields CDR1 SEHNR and CDR2 FQNEAQ (reference sequence). V was clipped by 5 bases and J by 1 base, with 14 bases between them. This CDR3 is 15 amino acids long. Written as DNA, the CDR3 is TGTGCCAGCAGCCCCACTGAACGCGGGAACACTGAAGCTTTCTTT. Residues: CASSPTERGNTEAFF. The variable domain in full, with the rest retrieved from reference TRBV7-9 and TRBJ1-1, is DTGVSQNPRHKITKRGQNVTFRCDPISEHNRLYWYRQTLGQGPEFLTYFQNEAQLEKSRLLSDRFSAERPKGSFSTLEIQRTEQGDSAMYLCASSPTERGNTEAFFGQGTRLTVV.

The chain employs TRBV27 and TRBJ2-1; D might be TRBD1 (6 bases). This CDR3 contains 15 residues. V lost 3 bases to trimming and J lost 0 bases, with 9 bases between them. The V gene's germline CDR1 is MNHEY and CDR2 SMNVEV (reference sequence). CDR3 nucleotide sequence: TGTGCCAGCAGTTTGACAGGTAACTCCTACAATGAGCAGTTCTTC. Its translation is CASSLTGNSYNEQFF.

CDR3 in DNA: TGTGCCAGCAGCCAGGGGGGGTTATGGCAAGAAAACACTGAAGCTTTCTTT. This codes for CASSQGGLWQENTEAFF. The chain carries TRBV14 and TRBJ1-1; a possible D gene is TRBD1 (5 bases). Germline CDR1 and CDR2: SGHDN and FVKESK. CDR3 length equals 17 residues. The V end lost 3 bases, the J end lost 2 bases, and 19 bases lay between the germline ends.

The chain joins TRBV4-1 to TRBJ2-6; D may be TRBD1 (6 bases). There are 17 residues in the CDR3. V shed 3 bases and J shed 4 bases, with 16 bases lying between them. Germline V CDR1 and CDR2: MGHRA, YSYEKL. The CDR3 loop reads CASSQDVLTGGANVLTF. CDR3 DNA sequence: TGCGCCAGCAGCCAGGATGTCCTGACAGGCGGGGCCAACGTCCTGACTTTC.

The chain's CDR3 is CAVSGLAGELFF. CDR3 nucleotides: TGTGCCGTCTCTGGGCTTGCCGGGGAGCTGTTTTTT. The genes are TRBV10-3 and TRBJ2-2, with D hard to call. With 11 bases removed from V and 6 bases from J, the gap between germline ends came to 13 bases. Germline CDR1 ENHRY, CDR2 SYGVKD. CDR3 length: 12 residues.

The chain employs TRBV7-2 and TRBJ1-1; D remains ambiguous. There are 14 residues in the CDR3. The germline V gene encodes CDR1 SGHTA and CDR2 FQGNSA. Deletions cut 0 bases from V and 6 bases from J, with 11 bases between. The CDR3 DNA reads TGTGCCAGCAGCTTAGCCACCTACCCTGCTGAAGCTTTCTTT. Translating it yields CASSLATYPAEAFF.

The J gene is TRBJ1-2, the V gene TRBV30; D unresolved. CDR1 is GTSNPN and CDR2 is SVGIG in the germline V gene (reference sequence). V gave up 3 bases and J gave up 6 bases, with 14 bases separating them. The CDR3 covers 13 residues. The CDR3 nucleotides are TGTGCCTGGAGCTTGCGGTTATCTGATGGCTACACCTTC. This gives the protein CAWSLRLSDGYTF.

The chain carries TRBV5-4 and TRBJ1-5; the D gene is possibly TRBD1 (6 bases). This CDR3 spans 12 amino acids. V gave up 0 bases and J gave up 9 bases, with 7 bases separating them. From germline, CDR1 is SGHNT and CDR2 YYREEE (reference sequence). CDR3 sequence (DNA): TGTGCCAGCAGCTTGGAAGGGGGGCCCCAGCATTTT. Amino acid sequence: CASSLEGGPQHF.

The chain carries TRBV7-3 and TRBJ1-2; D not certain. The length of the CDR3 is 14 residues. Trimming stripped 6 bases from V and 8 bases from J, with 19 bases between. The germline gives CDR1 SGHTA, CDR2 FQGTGA. The CDR3 protein is CASSFDIFGSGYTF. The CDR3 DNA is TGTGCCAGCAGTTTCGACATTTTTGGTTCCGGCTACACCTTC.

The chain links TRBV7-2 to TRBJ2-2; D possibly corresponds to TRBD1 (7 bases). Germline V gene data show CDR1 as SGHTA and CDR2 as FQGNSA. V gave up 1 base and J gave up 6 bases, with 15 bases separating them. The CDR3 is 16 residues long. The CDR3 sequence is CASSLGGRGAPGELFF. In DNA, the CDR3 is TGTGCCAGCAGCTTAGGTGGCAGGGGGGCGCCCGGGGAGCTGTTTTTT.

This clone was seen a handful of times. The chain combines TRBV11-3 with TRBJ1-1; D unresolved. CDR3 length: 13 residues. Trimming took 5 bases from V and 1 from J, leaving 8 bases between them. Per germline, CDR1 SGHNT and CDR2 YENEEA. The DNA of the CDR3 is TGTGCCAGCAGCCTTATGAGGAACACTGAAGCTTTCTTT. Its translation is CASSLMRNTEAFF.

The chain couples TRBV10-3 to TRBJ2-1; a weak D match, TRBD2 (6 bases). The CDR3 totals 18 residues. Trimming pared 4 bases from V and 9 bases from J, leaving 28 bases between. Looked up from germline, CDR1 is ENHRY and CDR2 is SYGVKD. CDR3 in amino acids: CAISVNSAVGGEVGEQFF. CDR3 nucleotide sequence: TGTGCCATCAGTGTTAATAGCGCTGTGGGGGGAGAGGTTGGTGAGCAGTTCTTC.

The chain is built from TRBV19 and TRBJ1-3, with no clear D. CDR1 is LNHDA, CDR2 SQIVND, per germline (reference sequence). The CDR3 totals 13 residues. With 4 bases removed from V and 10 bases from J, the gap between germline ends came to 14 bases. CDR3 in DNA: TGTGCCAGTAGTAAGCATACGGAGGATACCATATATTTT. Protein sequence: CASSKHTEDTIYF.